The 27 T cell receptor beta chains listed next were all sequenced from one sample in a study of shared clonotypes between healthy human individuals. Measured with immunoSEQ multiplex PCR; TCRdb has only the in-frame clones, and not every one. The sample lists approximately 1,000,000 clones, 75% to 85% occurring once. Sequenced material: memory CD4+ T cells from PBMCs. The sample's subset: CD45RA-negative fraction. Receptors were obtained from a man younger than 35 in good health. Some clones in this sample may be carry-over from other donors' samples.

The chain carries TRBV6-4 and TRBJ2-7, with D perhaps TRBD1 or TRBD2 (5 bases each). CDR3 length equals 13 residues. With 5 bases removed from V and 1 base from J, the gap between germline ends came to 9 bases. CDR1 and CDR2 from the germline V gene are MRHNA and SNTAGT. For the CDR3, the DNA is TGTGCCAGCAGTAGGGACGGTTCCTACGAGCAGTACTTC. Encoded protein: CASSRDGSYEQYF.

The J gene is TRBJ1-1, the V gene TRBV21-1. TRBV21-1 is marked as a pseudogene. There are 13 residues in the CDR3. CDR3 nucleotide sequence: TGTGAGGCCCCAGGGACCCAGAACACTGAAGCTTTCTTT. It yields the protein CEAPGTQNTEAFF.

J is TRBJ1-4 and V is TRBV6-5; a possible D gene is TRBD1 (6 bases). CDR1 and CDR2 from the germline V gene are MNHEY and SVGAGI. The length of the CDR3 is 14 residues. V lost 6 bases to trimming and J lost 8 bases, with 16 bases between them. CDR3: CASSPTGFVEKLFF. The DNA for the CDR3 is TGTGCCAGCAGCCCAACAGGGTTCGTCGAAAAACTGTTTTTT.

This clone was observed once. CDR3 DNA: TGCGCCAGCAGCTCATATGGACCGAACACCGGGGAGCTGTTTTTT. Its protein product is CASSSYGPNTGELFF. The gene calls are TRBV5-1 and TRBJ2-2; D gene uncertain. The CDR3 totals 15 residues. The V and J ends lost 3 bases and 0 bases respectively, with 9 bases between them. Germline assignment: CDR1 SGHRS and CDR2 YFSETQ.

The sample holds one count of this clone. The J gene is TRBJ2-3, the V gene TRBV18; 9 nucleotides match TRBD2. Per germline, CDR1 KGHSH and CDR2 LQKENI. V shed 8 bases, J shed 1 base, and the junction held 10 bases outside the gene matches. The CDR3 covers 16 residues. The CDR3 DNA reads as TGTGCCAGCCCTCAACCTAGCGGGGCCCGCACAGATACGCAGTATTTT. Translation: CASPQPSGARTDTQYF.

The genes are TRBV10-3 and TRBJ1-5, with 7 bases identical to TRBD1. In germline, CDR1 is ENHRY, CDR2 SYGVKD. This CDR3 region has 14 residues. J lost 3 bases, V lost 6 bases, and 5 bases had no gene match. The CDR3, as DNA: TGTGCCATCAGAGACACAGGGGACAATCAGCCCCAGCATTTT. It translates to CAIRDTGDNQPQHF.

CDR3 sequence (DNA): TGTGCCAGCAGTGTTCCTGCAAAGGTTTACAATGAGCAGTTCTTC. It yields the protein CASSVPAKVYNEQFF. This chain links TRBV2 with TRBJ2-1; the D is unclear. The CDR3 totals 15 residues. Germline V gene lookup returns CDR1 SNHLY and CDR2 FYNNEI. V was pared by 4 bases and J by 4 bases, with 14 bases between.

The gene calls are TRBV5-1 and TRBJ2-7, with D perhaps matching TRBD2 (5 bases). This CDR3 spans 18 amino acids. V gave up 0 bases and J gave up 6 bases, with 25 bases separating them. Germline V gene sequence: CDR1 SGHRS, CDR2 YFSETQ. The CDR3 region has the DNA TGCGCCAGCAGCTTGGATGCTAGCACGCTGTTCTTTTCTGGCGAGCAGTACTTC. It yields the protein CASSLDASTLFFSGEQYF. The complete variable domain, with remaining parts taken from reference TRBV5-1 and TRBJ2-7, reads KAGVTQTPRYLIKTRGQQVTLSCSPISGHRSVSWYQQTPGQGLQFLFEYFSETQRNKGNFPGRFSGRQFSNSRSEMNVSTLELGDSALYLCASSLDASTLFFSGEQYFGPGTRLTVT.

The V gene is TRBV6-1, the J gene TRBJ2-6, with 10 positions matching TRBD2. This CDR3 is 18 amino acids long. Trimming cost V 5 bases and J 0 bases; bases outside gene matches: 7. Germline V gene data show CDR1 as MNHNS and CDR2 as SASEGT. The CDR3 region has the DNA TGTGCCAGCAGTCAAGGAGCGGGAGGGAGCTCTGGGGCCAACGTCCTGACTTTC. Its translation is CASSQGAGGSSGANVLTF.

The gene calls are TRBV28 and TRBJ2-1; D gene unclear. CDR3 length equals 19 residues. Between the trimmed V and J ends, which lost 5 bases and 0 bases, there was a span of 23 bases. CDR1 and CDR2 from the germline V gene are MDHEN and SYDVKM. CDR3 protein: CASSPKSDGRTSSYNEQFF. CDR3 DNA: TGTGCCAGCAGTCCGAAGTCCGACGGCCGGACGAGCTCCTACAATGAGCAGTTCTTC.

The chain combines TRBV19 with TRBJ1-2; perhaps TRBD1 as D (5 bases). V lost 8 bases and J lost 8, with 24 bases in between. CDR1 LNHDA and CDR2 SQIVND come from the germline V gene (reference sequence). The CDR3 is 15 amino acids. In DNA form, the CDR3 reads TGTGCCAGTCTCAACAGGCCCGGACGCTCGGAGGGCTACACCTTC. Protein product: CASLNRPGRSEGYTF.

V usage is TRBV27 and J usage is TRBJ2-3, with 8 bases fitting TRBD1. The germline gives CDR1 MNHEY, CDR2 SMNVEV (reference sequence). V lost 6 bases, J lost 0 bases, and 8 bases stayed unmatched. The CDR3 length is 16 residues. CDR3 loop: CASSEGAGGSTDTQYF. CDR3 DNA sequence: TGTGCCAGCAGCGAGGGGGCAGGGGGCAGCACAGATACGCAGTATTTT.

The chain combines TRBV9 with TRBJ2-7, with D uncertain. V gave up 3 bases and J gave up 0 bases, with 13 bases separating them. Germline CDR1 SGDLS, CDR2 YYNGEE. The CDR3 extends over 15 amino acids. CDR3 bases: TGTGCCAGCAGCGCCCAAGTGGGAAGCTCCTACGAGCAGTACTTC. Protein sequence: CASSAQVGSSYEQYF.

The J gene is TRBJ2-7, the V gene TRBV6-5; no reliable D call. CDR1 and CDR2 (germline): MNHEY, SVGAGI. The CDR3 is made up of 14 amino acids. V was shortened by 8 bases and J by 0 bases, with 14 bases between the two germline ends. The CDR3 DNA is TGTGCCAGCGGAACCAGTACCCGCTCCTACGAGCAGTACTTC. It specifies CASGTSTRSYEQYF.

The chain employs TRBV7-2 and TRBJ2-7, with D possibly matching TRBD2 (5 bases). V lost 3 bases and J lost 3, with 12 bases in between. The CDR3 runs to 14 residues. Germline CDR1 and CDR2: SGHTA and FQGNSA. The CDR3 protein is CASSFSRGGYEQYF. The CDR3 region has the DNA TGTGCCAGCAGCTTCTCCCGGGGTGGCTACGAGCAGTACTTC.

The sample holds one count of this clone. The chain combines TRBV6-6 with TRBJ1-1, with 7 bases identical to TRBD1. The V and J ends lost 8 bases and 4 bases, in that order; junction bases with no gene match: 10. The CDR3 spans 14 residues. Per the germline V gene, CDR1 is MNHNY and CDR2 is SVGAGI (reference sequence). The CDR3 region is CASGQTGAVTEAFF. In nucleotides, the CDR3 is TGTGCCAGCGGCCAAACAGGGGCGGTCACTGAAGCTTTCTTT.

The rearrangement links TRBV7-3 to TRBJ1-1; a weak D match, TRBD1 (6 bases). The CDR3 contains 13 residues. CDR1 and CDR2 from the germline V gene are SGHTA and FQGTGA. The germline V and J ends were trimmed by 3 bases and 4 bases, with 9 bases remaining between them. In DNA form, the CDR3 reads TGTGCCAGCAGCTTTACAGGGTCCACTGAAGCTTTCTTT. It yields the protein CASSFTGSTEAFF.

This clone was picked up one time. The V call is TRBV28, the J call TRBJ2-1; D call uncertain. Germline-derived CDR1 and CDR2 are MDHEN and SYDVKM. Trimming removed 6 bases at V and 10 bases at J, with 16 bases between. This CDR3 contains 13 residues. CDR3 region: CASSRPPSKEQFF. CDR3 DNA sequence: TGTGCCAGCAGCCGCCCCCCAAGTAAGGAGCAGTTCTTC.

The CDR3 region is CASSEGPTNNEQFF. For the CDR3, the DNA is TGCGCCAGCAGTGAGGGACCTACTAACAATGAGCAGTTCTTC. The chain employs TRBV10-1 and TRBJ2-1; D not certain. This CDR3 region has 14 residues. V was clipped by 2 bases and J by 5 bases, with 10 bases between them. Germline loops: CDR1 WNHNN, CDR2 SYGVQD (reference sequence).

The chain joins TRBV7-2 to TRBJ2-2; D call uncertain. V was clipped by 2 bases and J by 1 base, with 11 bases between them. The CDR3 length is 16 residues. Germline V gives CDR1 SGHTA, CDR2 FQGNSA. This CDR3 reads CASSLMAGMNTGELFF. The CDR3 region has the DNA TGTGCCAGCAGCTTAATGGCAGGAATGAACACCGGGGAGCTGTTTTTT.

This chain joins TRBV28 and TRBJ1-2; 9 bases fit TRBD1. CDR3 length equals 15 residues. Germline trimming cut 5 bases from V and 3 bases from J; bases unmatched to any gene: 7. Germline CDR1 reads MDHEN; CDR2 reads SYDVKM. The CDR3, as DNA: TGTGCCAGCAGTGAGCCGGGACAGGGACACTATGGCTACACCTTC. It yields the protein CASSEPGQGHYGYTF.

This sequence joins TRBV10-3 and TRBJ2-3; 8 bases line up with TRBD2. The CDR3 length is 12 residues. The V gene end was trimmed by 10 bases and the J gene end by 4 bases; junction bases not matched to a gene: 4. Per germline, CDR1 ENHRY and CDR2 SYGVKD. CDR3 sequence reads: CATSGSPDTQYF. The CDR3 DNA is TGTGCCACCAGCGGGAGTCCAGATACGCAGTATTTT.

This chain joins TRBV28 and TRBJ1-5; 7 bases map to TRBD1. The CDR3 covers 15 residues. J lost 3 bases, V lost 4 bases, and 6 bases had no gene match. The V gene's germline CDR1 is MDHEN and CDR2 SYDVKM. The CDR3 nucleotides read TGTGCCAGCAGTTCCCCGACAGGGAACAATCAGCCCCAGCATTTT. It is translated as CASSSPTGNNQPQHF. Based on the CDR3 plus reference TRBV28 and TRBJ1-5, the full variable domain is DVKVTQSSRYLVKRTGEKVFLECVQDMDHENMFWYRQDPGLGLRLIYFSYDVKMKEKGDIPEGYSVSREKKERFSLILESASTNQTSMYLCASSSPTGNNQPQHFGDGTRLSIL.

The V gene is TRBV30, the J gene TRBJ2-3; 7 bases are shared with TRBD2. Looked up from germline, CDR1 is GTSNPN and CDR2 is SVGIG (reference sequence). J was trimmed by 3 bases and V by 4 bases; bases with no gene match: 13. This CDR3 is 16 amino acids long. In DNA, the CDR3 is TGTGCCTGGACCTCACCAGCCTGGCGGGAGACAGATACGCAGTATTTT. The encoded protein is CAWTSPAWRETDTQYF. The whole variable domain, filled in from reference TRBV30 and TRBJ2-3, reads SQTIHQWPATLVQPVGSPLSLECTVEGTSNPNLYWYRQAAGRGLQLLFYSVGIGQISSEVPQNLSASRPQDRQFILSSKKLLLSDSGFYLCAWTSPAWRETDTQYFGPGTRLTVL.

J is TRBJ1-2 and V is TRBV29-1; 9 bases are a match to TRBD1. The CDR3 loop spans 13 amino acids. Germline CDR1 is SQVTM and CDR2 is ANQGSEA. With 0 bases clipped from V and 11 bases from J, the junction kept 7 bases outside the gene matches. This chain's CDR3 is CSVEEIMGQGYTF. The CDR3, as DNA: TGCAGCGTTGAAGAAATTATGGGACAGGGATACACCTTC.

The chain uses TRBV27 and TRBJ2-3; 9 nucleotides line up with TRBD1. V dropped 0 bases and J dropped 5; count of bases not matched to a gene: 6. The CDR3 covers 16 residues. The germline CDR1 and CDR2 sequences are MNHEY and SMNVEV (reference sequence). The CDR3: CASSLSRTGVLDTQYF. Here the CDR3 DNA reads TGTGCCAGCAGTTTATCGCGGACAGGGGTACTAGATACGCAGTATTTT.

J is TRBJ2-7 and V is TRBV10-3; TRBD1 matches 7 bases. CDR1 ENHRY and CDR2 SYGVKD come from the germline V gene. The length of the CDR3 is 14 residues. J lost 7 bases, V lost 4 bases, and 10 bases had no gene match. The CDR3 reads CAISGQTGNGEQYF. CDR3 bases: TGTGCCATCAGTGGGCAGACAGGGAACGGGGAGCAGTACTTC.